This T cell receptor (beta chain) was recovered during a study of T cell responses to AZD1222 COVID-19 vaccine. The V and J ends lost 6 bases and 8 bases, in that order; junction bases with no gene match: 9. In germline, CDR1 is MDHEN, CDR2 SYDVKM. The CDR3 length is 15 residues. The table came from immunoSEQ multiplex PCR; TCRdb's copy has only in-frame clones and leaves some out. Of roughly 160,000 clones in the sample, about nine tenths were seen once. Overall study findings and caveats: Repertoire sampling occurred only after the peak T cell response. Seropositive at baseline were only a handful of AZD1222 recipients. Spike-specific TCR breadth and depth rose after two AZD1222 doses.

Regarding this clone: The antigen is unknown.

The source of this sequence is an adult in good health. This chain uses TRBV28 with TRBJ1-4, with 10 bases lining up with TRBD1. Here the sequenced sample was peripheral blood, taken on day 0 of AZD1222 vaccination. CDR3 DNA sequence: TGTGCCAGCAGCCATCCGGGACAGGGGATGGAAAAACTGTTTTTT. Protein product: CASSHPGQGMEKLFF.